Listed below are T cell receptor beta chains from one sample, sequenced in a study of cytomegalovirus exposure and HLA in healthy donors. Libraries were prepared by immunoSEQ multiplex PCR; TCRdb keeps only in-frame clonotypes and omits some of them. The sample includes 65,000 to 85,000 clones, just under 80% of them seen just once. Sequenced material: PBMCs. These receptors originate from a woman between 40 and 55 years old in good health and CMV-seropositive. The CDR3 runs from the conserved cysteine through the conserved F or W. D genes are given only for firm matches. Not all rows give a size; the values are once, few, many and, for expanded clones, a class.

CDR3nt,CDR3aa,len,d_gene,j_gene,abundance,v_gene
TGTGCCAGCAGCTTAGCCTCCGGGTTTAACACCGGGGAGCTGTTTTTT,CASSLASGFNTGELFF,16,-,TRBJ2-2,few,TRBV7-8
TGTGCCAGCAGCTCGGGGAGAGGAACCTCCTACGAGCAGTACTTC,CASSSGRGTSYEQYF,15,-,TRBJ2-7,few,TRBV13
TGTGCCAGCAGCTTGCGGGAGACCCGAGGCACCGGGGAGCTGTTTTTT,CASSLRETRGTGELFF,16,TRBD2,TRBJ2-2,-,TRBV7-2
TGTGCCAGCAGTTTTCAGGAATCCTACAATGAGCAGTTCTTC,CASSFQESYNEQFF,14,-,TRBJ2-1,-,TRBV28
TGCGCCAGCAGCTTTCTAACGAACACCGGGGAGCTGTTTTTT,CASSFLTNTGELFF,14,-,TRBJ2-2,-,TRBV5-1
TGCAGCGTTGATGGGGCTAGCGGACAGAACGGGCAGTATTTT,CSVDGASGQNGQYF,14,-,TRBJ2-3,-,TRBV29-1
TGTGCCAGCTCACCACGAGACAGGGTCGAAACCGGGGAGCTGTTTTTT,CASSPRDRVETGELFF,16,TRBD1,TRBJ2-2,-,TRBV18
TGTGCCAGCAGCTTGTCCGGGAGAGACCCTTGGGAGTATTTT,CASSLSGRDPWEYF,14,-,TRBJ2-3,-,TRBV5-4
TGTGCCAGCACCAAGGTAATGGGGGGGGCGATCGATTCACCCCTCCACTTT,CASTKVMGGAIDSPLHF,17,-,TRBJ1-6,-,TRBV27
TGTGCCAGCAGTCAATCGACAGGGCCCGGGGAGCTGTTTTTT,CASSQSTGPGELFF,14,TRBD1,TRBJ2-2,-,TRBV27
TGTGCCAGTAGTTGGACAGGGGGCGGCTTGAACACTGAAGCTTTCTTT,CASSWTGGGLNTEAFF,16,TRBD1,TRBJ1-1,-,TRBV19
TGTGCCAGCAGTCTGATAGTGGAAGGGGGGGAGTACTTC,CASSLIVEGGEYF,13,-,TRBJ2-4,-,TRBV28
TGTGCCAGCAGCGAGACAGGGATTAATTCACCCCTCCACTTT,CASSETGINSPLHF,14,TRBD1,TRBJ1-6,few,TRBV28
TGTGCCAGCAGTTTATCCCCCAACGGGGTTGGCTACACCTTC,CASSLSPNGVGYTF,14,-,TRBJ1-2,-,TRBV27
TGTGCCAGCAGCTTGAAGACAGGGGTTGGAGACATTCAGTACTTC,CASSLKTGVGDIQYF,15,TRBD1,TRBJ2-4,-,TRBV5-6
TGCGCCAGCAGCGCGGAGGGGGGGAACTACAATGAGCAGTTCTTC,CASSAEGGNYNEQFF,15,-,TRBJ2-1,-,TRBV5-1
TGTGCCAGCAGCCAAGATACTTCCGGGGCCAACGTCCTGACTTTC,CASSQDTSGANVLTF,15,-,TRBJ2-6,-,TRBV4-2
TGTGCCAGTAGGACGACAGTTCTTAATGAAAAACTGTTTTTT,CASRTTVLNEKLFF,14,-,TRBJ1-4,-,TRBV19
TGTGCCAGCAGAGCGGGAGGACCTCAGGGTATAGATACGCAGTATTTT,CASRAGGPQGIDTQYF,16,TRBD2,TRBJ2-3,few,TRBV27
TGTGCCAGCAGCTTGGGGACTAGCGGGGGAACGACAGATACGCAGTATTTT,CASSLGTSGGTTDTQYF,17,TRBD2,TRBJ2-3,-,TRBV7-8
TGTGCCAGCTCACCGTTTCCGGGACAAGCAACTTACACTGAAGCTTTCTTT,CASSPFPGQATYTEAFF,17,-,TRBJ1-1,few,TRBV18
TGTGCCAGCAGTTTCCTCGGGGGGAACACCTACGAGCAGTACTTC,CASSFLGGNTYEQYF,15,TRBD2,TRBJ2-7,-,TRBV28
TGTGCCAGCAGTCCTCGGGGATTTTCAACTAATGAAAAACTGTTTTTT,CASSPRGFSTNEKLFF,16,-,TRBJ1-4,-,TRBV27
TGTGCCAGCAGCCTCAGACTAGACGAAACCAAAAACATTCAGTACTTC,CASSLRLDETKNIQYF,16,-,TRBJ2-4,-,TRBV7-2
TGTGCCACCAGCACAAGACTAGCGGTGAGCACAGATACGCAGTATTTT,CATSTRLAVSTDTQYF,16,TRBD2,TRBJ2-3,-,TRBV15
TGTGCCAGCCTCCGTGGCGGCCACACTGAAGCTTTCTTT,CASLRGGHTEAFF,13,-,TRBJ1-1,once,TRBV28
TGTGCCAGCAGCCCAGATGGTGTGAACACTGAAGCTTTCTTT,CASSPDGVNTEAFF,14,-,TRBJ1-1,-,TRBV11-3
TGTGCCAGCCGGACAGGGTATGATAATTCACCCCTCCACTTT,CASRTGYDNSPLHF,14,TRBD1,TRBJ1-6,few,TRBV27
TGTGCCAGCAGCCCGTCGACAGGGCGGAGTGAAAAACTGTTTTTT,CASSPSTGRSEKLFF,15,TRBD1,TRBJ1-4,-,TRBV5-4
TGTGCCACTACTGGGACTAAAGGGGAGACCCAGTACTTC,CATTGTKGETQYF,13,TRBD2,TRBJ2-5,-,TRBV19
TGTGCCGCCCGAGCGGGAAGAGCAGATACGCAGTATTTT,CAARAGRADTQYF,13,TRBD2,TRBJ2-3,-,TRBV18
TGTGCCAGCAGAGAGAGCACAGATACGCAGTATTTT,CASRESTDTQYF,12,-,TRBJ2-3,once,TRBV6-1
TGTGCCAGCAGTTTAGGGGACAGGGGAATAGAGACCCAGTACTTC,CASSLGDRGIETQYF,15,TRBD1,TRBJ2-5,-,TRBV27
TGTGCCAGCAGCTCCCCGGGACAGGGAAATAATGATAACTATGGCTACACCTTC,CASSSPGQGNNDNYGYTF,18,TRBD1,TRBJ1-2,-,TRBV9
TGTGCCAGCAGCGTCTACAGGGGGCGGGCAGATACGCAGTATTTT,CASSVYRGRADTQYF,15,TRBD1,TRBJ2-3,-,TRBV9
TGTGCCAGCAGCGGGGCTTGGACAGATATTACTGGGAATGAGCAGTTCTTC,CASSGAWTDITGNEQFF,17,-,TRBJ2-1,once,TRBV9
TGTGCCAGCAGTTACGGGGGCAGGGGCTACGAGCAGTACTTC,CASSYGGRGYEQYF,14,-,TRBJ2-7,-,TRBV6-5
TGTGCCAGCTCACCATTCGGCACAGATACGCAGTATTTT,CASSPFGTDTQYF,13,-,TRBJ2-3,-,TRBV18
TGTGCCACCCTAGGAGGGGGCAATCAGCCCCAGCATTTT,CATLGGGNQPQHF,13,-,TRBJ1-5,-,TRBV2
TGTGCCACCAGCAGAGAGCTATCCTACCAAGAGACCCAGTACTTC,CATSRELSYQETQYF,15,-,TRBJ2-5,-,TRBV15
TGTGCCAGTAGTATAGGGGCAGCGGCCGGGGAGCTGTTTTTT,CASSIGAAAGELFF,14,-,TRBJ2-2,-,TRBV19